These 20 T cell receptor beta chains were all obtained from the same sample, sequenced in a study of blood T cell repertoires in COVID-19. Sequenced by immunoSEQ multiplex PCR; TCRdb stores in-frame clones only, minus some. Of about 270,000 clones in the sample, about nine tenths were seen once. Specimen: PBMCs or T cells enriched from blood (not recorded which). The receptors originated from a woman aged 30 to 39 with acute COVID-19.

The sample holds one count of this clone. The rearrangement joins TRBV4-2 to TRBJ2-1, with 9 bases aligning to TRBD2. The trim removed 0 bases at V and 5 bases at J, leaving 14 bases unmatched. Germline V gene data show CDR1 as LGHNA and CDR2 as YNFKEQ. The CDR3 runs to 19 residues. CDR3 DNA: TGTGCCAGCAGCCAAGAGTTCGGCGGGAGGGGGCCTATCCACAATGAGCAGTTCTTC. Its translation is CASSQEFGGRGPIHNEQFF.

This clone was detected only a few times. The J gene is TRBJ2-3, the V gene TRBV9; D might be TRBD1 (5 bases). The V gene lost 1 base and the J gene lost 3 bases, with 12 bases spanning the gap. This CDR3 region has 15 residues. Looked up from germline, CDR1 is SGDLS and CDR2 is YYNGEE. In DNA form, the CDR3 reads TGTGCCAGCAGCGTATCTCAGGGTCATACAGATACGCAGTATTTT. It encodes CASSVSQGHTDTQYF.

J is TRBJ2-1 and V is TRBV28; 11 bases are a match to TRBD1. This CDR3 is built from 17 residues. CDR1 is MDHEN, CDR2 SYDVKM, per germline. V gave up 2 bases and J gave up 6 bases; unmatched junction bases: 9. The CDR3 DNA reads TGTGCCAGCAGTTTACTTCCCGGGACAGGGGGGTTCAATGAGCAGTTCTTC. It translates to CASSLLPGTGGFNEQFF.

This sequence joins TRBV28 and TRBJ1-1; no clear D. This CDR3 is built from 14 residues. Germline CDR1 MDHEN, CDR2 SYDVKM. V was trimmed by 2 bases and J by 0 bases, leaving 7 bases between them. The CDR3 nucleotides read TGTGCCAGCAGTTTAGTAGAATTGAACACTGAAGCTTTCTTT. This encodes CASSLVELNTEAFF.

J is TRBJ2-1 and V is TRBV24-1; D possibly corresponds to TRBD2 (5 bases). Per germline, CDR1 KGHDR and CDR2 SFDVKD. Trimming removed 3 bases at V and 7 bases at J, with 12 bases between. The CDR3 consists of 14 residues. The CDR3 DNA reads as TGTGCCACCAGTGATCCCGGGGTTTGGAATGAGCAGTTCTTC. Protein: CATSDPGVWNEQFF.

The genes are TRBV11-2 and TRBJ2-2, with 9 nucleotides matching TRBD1. Germline CDR1 reads SGHAT; CDR2 reads FQNNGV. V lost 4 bases and J lost 1; bases outside the gene matches: 10. The length of the CDR3 is 18 residues. The CDR3 loop is CASSSQGQGPGNTGELFF. The CDR3 nucleotides are TGTGCCAGCAGCTCACAGGGACAGGGTCCAGGGAACACCGGGGAGCTGTTTTTT. Variable domain in full (rest from reference TRBV11-2 and TRBJ2-2): EAGVAQSPRYKIIEKRQSVAFWCNPISGHATLYWYQQILGQGPKLLIQFQNNGVVDDSQLPKDRFSAERLKGVDSTLKIQPAKLEDSAVYLCASSSQGQGPGNTGELFFGEGSRLTVL.

The J gene is TRBJ1-2, the V gene TRBV28, with D perhaps TRBD1 (5 bases). The germline gives CDR1 MDHEN, CDR2 SYDVKM. The V and J ends lost 5 bases and 1 base respectively, with 17 bases between them. The CDR3 is made up of 16 amino acids. The CDR3 loop is CASSQSDSQYNYGYTF. The DNA of the CDR3 is TGTGCCAGCAGTCAGAGCGACAGCCAGTATAACTATGGCTACACCTTC.

The rearrangement uses TRBV28 and TRBJ2-2; 7 bases are shared with TRBD1. With V trimmed by 2 bases and J by 4 bases, 10 bases remained unmatched. CDR1 and CDR2 (germline): MDHEN, SYDVKM. This CDR3 comprises 17 residues. Here the CDR3 DNA reads TGTGCCAGCAGTTTAGCCCCGGGACAGTGGTCCACCGGGGAGCTGTTTTTT. Amino acids: CASSLAPGQWSTGELFF. The variable domain in full, completed from reference TRBV28 and TRBJ2-2, reads DVKVTQSSRYLVKRTGEKVFLECVQDMDHENMFWYRQDPGLGLRLIYFSYDVKMKEKGDIPEGYSVSREKKERFSLILESASTNQTSMYLCASSLAPGQWSTGELFFGEGSRLTVL.

Only a few counts were recorded for this clone. This chain links TRBV19 with TRBJ1-5, with TRBD1 matching 7 bases. V gave up 5 bases and J gave up 0 bases; unmatched junction bases: 4. Per germline, CDR1 LNHDA and CDR2 SQIVND (reference sequence). The length of the CDR3 is 15 residues. In DNA, the CDR3 is TGTGCCAGTAGTTTCGGGGACAGTAGCAATCAGCCCCAGCATTTT. Translation gives CASSFGDSSNQPQHF.

The J gene is TRBJ2-5, the V gene TRBV28, with D perhaps TRBD2 (6 bases). V gave up 5 bases and J gave up 5 bases, with 18 bases separating them. CDR1 and CDR2 (germline): MDHEN, SYDVKM. This CDR3 region has 15 residues. The CDR3 DNA follows: TGTGCCAGCAGTGGTCCCCTAGCGCTTATGGAGACCCAGTACTTC. This gives the protein CASSGPLALMETQYF.

This sequence joins TRBV19 and TRBJ1-2; D perhaps matches TRBD1 (5 bases). Trimming left V 3 bases short and J 3 bases short, with 11 bases between. This CDR3 region has 14 residues. Germline V gives CDR1 LNHDA, CDR2 SQIVND (reference sequence). DNA of the CDR3: TGTGCCAGTAGTATCCCCGCCAGGGACTATGGCTACACCTTC. It translates to CASSIPARDYGYTF.

V gene TRBV19 combines with J gene TRBJ1-1, with 9 bases matching TRBD1. V was pared by 9 bases and J by 1 base, with 9 bases of the junction left unmatched. Germline V gene lookup returns CDR1 LNHDA and CDR2 SQIVND (reference sequence). The CDR3 covers 15 residues. CDR3 sequence reads: CASLTGQGPNTEAFF. For the CDR3, the DNA is TGTGCCAGCTTAACCGGACAGGGGCCGAACACTGAAGCTTTCTTT.

This rearrangement joins TRBV29-1 to TRBJ1-2; D is undetermined. There are 11 residues in the CDR3. Germline lookup yields CDR1 SQVTM and CDR2 ANQGSEA. V shed 6 bases and J shed 2 bases, with 7 bases lying between them. DNA for the CDR3: TGCAGCGTCCCGGGGAACTATGGCTACACCTTC. This encodes CSVPGNYGYTF. Looking up the rest from reference TRBV29-1 and TRBJ1-2 gives the full variable domain: SAVISQKPSRDICQRGTSLTIQCQVDSQVTMMFWYRQQPGQSLTLIATANQGSEATYESGFVIDKFPISRPNLTFSTLTVSNMSPEDSSIYLCSVPGNYGYTFGSGTRLTVV.

The chain employs TRBV15 and TRBJ1-2; 7 bases align to TRBD1. This CDR3 is built from 15 residues. CDR1 LNHNV and CDR2 YYDKDF come from the germline V gene (reference sequence). V lost 0 bases, J lost 8 bases, and 9 bases stayed unmatched. DNA for the CDR3: TGTGCCACCAGCAGAGAAGGAGGGGGCGCTTGGGGCTACACCTTC. Translating gives CATSREGGGAWGYTF.

The CDR3 reads CASSVAGHLNTEAFF. CDR3 in DNA: TGTGCCAGCAGCGTAGCAGGACACCTAAACACTGAAGCTTTCTTT. This sequence joins TRBV9 and TRBJ1-1; the D gene is possibly TRBD1 (5 bases). Germline V gene lookup returns CDR1 SGDLS and CDR2 YYNGEE. Between the trimmed V and J ends, which lost 0 bases and 2 bases, there was a span of 11 bases. The CDR3 extends over 15 amino acids.

V and J are TRBV27 and TRBJ2-2; D possibly corresponds to TRBD2 (6 bases). The germline V gene has CDR1 MNHEY and CDR2 SMNVEV (reference sequence). This CDR3 contains 19 residues. V was shortened by 5 bases and J by 0 bases, with 22 bases between the two germline ends. The CDR3 nucleotides read TGTGCCAGCAGTAATCGGAGACTAGACTCAATGACGAACACCGGGGAGCTGTTTTTT. Translating it yields CASSNRRLDSMTNTGELFF.

V gene TRBV2 combines with J gene TRBJ1-4; no reliable D call. V was trimmed by 5 bases and J by 8 bases, leaving 9 bases between them. Looked up from germline, CDR1 is SNHLY and CDR2 is FYNNEI. CDR3 length equals 12 residues. CDR3 sequence reads: CASSSIREKLFF. The CDR3 DNA sequence: TGTGCCAGCAGTTCTATTCGCGAAAAACTGTTTTTT. Filled out from reference TRBV2 and TRBJ1-4, the complete variable domain reads EPEVTQTPSHQVTQMGQEVILRCVPISNHLYFYWYRQILGQKVEFLVSFYNNEISEKSEIFDDQFSVERPDGSNFTLKIRSTKLEDSAMYFCASSSIREKLFFGSGTQLSVL.

V gene TRBV19 combines with J gene TRBJ1-1; perhaps TRBD1 as D (5 bases). Germline V lookup: CDR1 LNHDA, CDR2 SQIVND (reference sequence). This CDR3 contains 16 residues. V lost 8 bases to trimming and J lost 0 bases, with 19 bases between them. CDR3 sequence: CASQRGGGSMNTEAFF. The DNA for the CDR3 is TGTGCCAGTCAGAGGGGCGGGGGATCCATGAACACTGAAGCTTTCTTT.

The rearrangement joins TRBV27 to TRBJ1-4; a possible D gene is TRBD1 (6 bases). V was shortened by 3 bases and J by 0 bases, with 8 bases between the two germline ends. This CDR3 contains 15 residues. Germline loops: CDR1 MNHEY, CDR2 SMNVEV (reference sequence). Here the CDR3 reads CASSFSGATNEKLFF. In DNA, the CDR3 is TGTGCCAGCAGTTTTTCAGGGGCAACTAATGAAAAACTGTTTTTT.

V is TRBV28 and J is TRBJ2-3; TRBD2 agrees at 11 bases. Per germline, CDR1 MDHEN and CDR2 SYDVKM. J lost 5 bases, V lost 8 bases, and 9 bases had no gene match. The CDR3 covers 15 residues. The CDR3 DNA reads as TGTGCCAGCTCCATAGCGGGAGGGCCATTAGATACGCAGTATTTT. It translates to CASSIAGGPLDTQYF. The full variable domain, with the rest looked up from reference TRBV28 and TRBJ2-3, is DVKVTQSSRYLVKRTGEKVFLECVQDMDHENMFWYRQDPGLGLRLIYFSYDVKMKEKGDIPEGYSVSREKKERFSLILESASTNQTSMYLCASSIAGGPLDTQYFGPGTRLTVL.